This T cell receptor (beta chain) is from a study of blood T cells in healthy people across ages. This clonotype was seen only a few times. For the second PCR, which ran for roughly 6 to 11 cycles, a sample-barcoded 5' primer and a J-beta primer mix were used. Tagging of each cDNA molecule was performed by a template-switch adaptor with 12 random nucleotides. Using its own MiXCR run on the 5' RACE reads, TCRdb lists one record per CDR3 protein. This sample carries about 1,800,000 distinct CDR3 sequences, 28% of them seen once, and the ten largest clones take less than 9.5%. Deletions cut 10 bases from V and 3 bases from J, with 15 bases between. The CDR3 extends over 13 amino acids.

The receptor comes from a woman younger than 45 in good health. The rearrangement links TRBV12-3 or TRBV12-4 to TRBJ1-1; D call uncertain. The material sequenced was blood. CDR3 sequence reads: CATPGSGDTEAFF. The CDR3 DNA follows: TGTGCCACCCCCGGGAGCGGGGACACTGAAGCTTTCTTT.